The 16 T cell receptor beta chains listed next were all sequenced from one sample in a study of regulatory T cells in long-lasting Graves disease. CDR3 regions were amplified by Arm-PCR using iRepertoire HTBI primers to build TCR beta libraries. From the multiplex PCR reads, TCRdb called clonotypes with MiXCR, one entry per CDR3 protein. The sample lists roughly 510,000 distinct CDR3 sequences; about 16% were seen once. Stated time point: newly diagnosed GD, antithyroid drugs for less than 3 months. TCR sequences were obtained from RNA taken from PBMCs. The same data also contributed to another study, on T cells in Graves' hyperthyroidism and ophthalmopathy.

The input for sequencing was peripheral blood mononuclear cells (PBMCs), taken at new diagnosis, from a patient treated with antithyroid drugs. The source is a man younger than 35 with Graves disease.

In its sample, this clonotype was seen once. V usage is TRBV30 and J usage is TRBJ2-5; D might be TRBD1 (5 bases). The CDR3 extends over 13 amino acids. Germline assignment: CDR1 GTSNPN and CDR2 SVGIG (reference sequence). V gave up 1 base and J gave up 5 bases, with 11 bases separating them. CDR3 in DNA: TGTGCCTGGAGTGAGGGGTTTGGGGAGACCCAGTACTTC. It is translated as CAWSEGFGETQYF.

This clonotype has ten or more counts. J is TRBJ1-5 and V is TRBV28, with 10 nucleotides matching TRBD1. CDR3 length: 13 residues. Germline loops: CDR1 MDHEN, CDR2 SYDVKM. The V segment lost 10 bases and the J segment 3 bases; nucleotides outside the gene matches: 3. Written as DNA, the CDR3 is TGTGCCACCGGACAGGGGGTCAATCAGCCCCAGCATTTT. Protein sequence: CATGQGVNQPQHF.

This clonotype was seen a handful of times. A clone one base away is much larger, so this may be a read error. The rearrangement joins TRBV10-1 to TRBJ2-1; 14 nucleotides agree with TRBD2. Germline CDR1 is WNHNN and CDR2 is SYGVQD (reference sequence). The CDR3 length is 18 residues. Germline trimming cut 6 bases from V and 2 bases from J; bases unmatched to any gene: 9. In DNA form, the CDR3 reads TGCGCCAGCAGCCCGGGACTAGCGGGAGAGGGGGCCTACAATGAGCAGTTCTTC. Protein sequence: CASSPGLAGEGAYNEQFF.

This clonotype was detected a few times. This chain joins TRBV19 and TRBJ1-1; the D gene is possibly TRBD1 (6 bases). Looked up from germline, CDR1 is LNHDA and CDR2 is SQIVND (reference sequence). This CDR3 contains 15 residues. V gave up 6 bases and J gave up 1 base, with 15 bases separating them. The CDR3 region is CASRPGTLRNTEAFF. The CDR3 nucleotides read TGTGCCAGTAGGCCCGGGACACTAAGGAACACTGAAGCTTTCTTT.

This clonotype has a handful of counts. The chain is built from TRBV28 and TRBJ1-3, with a weak D call TRBD1 (6 bases). This CDR3 spans 17 amino acids. CDR1 and CDR2 (germline): MDHEN, SYDVKM. Trimming removed 6 bases from V and 1 base from J, with 19 bases in between. The chain's CDR3 is CASSLTGGPSSGNTIYF. The CDR3 DNA is TGTGCCAGCAGCCTGACCGGGGGCCCAAGTTCTGGAAACACCATATATTTT.

This clonotype was observed many times. The rearrangement uses TRBV28 and TRBJ2-7, with TRBD2 matching over 10 bases. J gave up 2 bases and V 8 bases, and 3 bases lay outside the gene matches. Germline-derived CDR1 and CDR2 are MDHEN and SYDVKM. The CDR3 loop spans 13 amino acids. The CDR3 bases are TGTGCCAGCGACACTAGCGGGGCCTACGAGCAGTACTTC. Translation gives CASDTSGAYEQYF.

There are a few counts of this clonotype. V gene TRBV20-1 combines with J gene TRBJ2-7; weak D call: TRBD2 (5 bases). The CDR3 length is 12 residues. Germline CDR1 is DFQATT and CDR2 is SNEGSKA (reference sequence). V gave up 1 base and J gave up 7 bases, with 11 bases separating them. The CDR3 spells CSARVAPGEQYF. The CDR3 nucleotides are TGCAGTGCTAGAGTGGCCCCGGGAGAGCAGTACTTC.

This rearrangement joins TRBV3-1 to TRBJ2-3, with D possibly being TRBD2 (6 bases). Between the trimmed V and J ends, which lost 3 bases and 3 bases, there was a span of 13 bases. CDR1 is LGHDT and CDR2 is YNNKEL in the germline V gene (reference sequence). This CDR3 is built from 15 residues. CDR3 residues: CASSQLRDFTDTQYF. The DNA for the CDR3 is TGTGCCAGCAGCCAGCTCCGGGACTTTACAGATACGCAGTATTTT.

J is TRBJ2-1 and V is TRBV7-6; 7 nucleotides line up with TRBD2. Germline lookup yields CDR1 SGHVS and CDR2 FNYEAQ. J gave up 1 base and V 5 bases, and 5 bases lay outside the gene matches. This CDR3 is 15 amino acids long. The CDR3 DNA reads TGTGCCAGCAGCCCCCAAGCGGGATCCTACAATGAGCAGTTCTTC. Its protein product is CASSPQAGSYNEQFF.

This clonotype was seen many times. V gene TRBV28 combines with J gene TRBJ2-7; D is unclear. This CDR3 contains 12 residues. Trimming took 3 bases from V and 7 from J, leaving 10 bases between them. CDR1 is MDHEN and CDR2 is SYDVKM in the germline V gene. CDR3 protein: CASSFPNGEQYF. CDR3 nucleotides: TGTGCCAGCAGTTTTCCCAACGGGGAGCAGTACTTC. Supplemented by reference TRBV28 and TRBJ2-7, the full variable domain reads DVKVTQSSRYLVKRTGEKVFLECVQDMDHENMFWYRQDPGLGLRLIYFSYDVKMKEKGDIPEGYSVSREKKERFSLILESASTNQTSMYLCASSFPNGEQYFGPGTRLTVT.

This clonotype was detected ten times or more. The genes are TRBV28 and TRBJ2-7; TRBD1 agrees at 7 bases. Per germline, CDR1 MDHEN and CDR2 SYDVKM. This CDR3 spans 13 amino acids. V gave up 6 bases and J gave up 7 bases; unmatched junction bases: 9. The CDR3 loop is CASSHQGVREQYF. For the CDR3, the DNA is TGTGCCAGCAGCCACCAGGGGGTGAGGGAGCAGTACTTC.

This clonotype came up many times. The gene calls are TRBV6-1 and TRBJ1-2; maybe TRBD1 (6 bases). CDR1 is MNHNS, CDR2 SASEGT, per germline. Deletions cut 6 bases from V and 5 bases from J, with 13 bases between. This CDR3 comprises 13 residues. CDR3 nucleotides: TGTGCCAGCAGAACGGCCCAGGGGTATGGCTACACCTTC. Translation: CASRTAQGYGYTF.

With respect to this clonotype: A far larger clone is just one base off, so this is likely a read error. V gene TRBV28 combines with J gene TRBJ2-7; 9 bases map to TRBD2. CDR3 length equals 16 residues. From germline, CDR1 is MDHEN and CDR2 SYDVKM. J gave up 7 bases and V 4 bases, and 14 bases lay outside the gene matches. The CDR3 DNA follows: TGTGCCAGCAGTTCCATAGCGGGAGTACTTTACAATGAGCAGTACTTC. Translated: CASSSIAGVLYNEQYF.

This clonotype appeared a few times. The chain has TRBV11-3 and TRBJ2-7; unclear D gene. This CDR3 comprises 14 residues. Germline-derived CDR1 and CDR2 are SGHNT and YENEEA. V was clipped by 0 bases and J by 0 bases, with 6 bases between them. The CDR3 nucleotides are TGTGCCAGCAGCTTAGAGCAGAGCTCCTACGAGCAGTACTTC. Encoded protein: CASSLEQSSYEQYF. Full variable domain (missing parts from reference TRBV11-3 and TRBJ2-7): EAGVVQSPRYKIIEKKQPVAFWCNPISGHNTLYWYLQNLGQGPELLIRYENEEAVDDSQLPKDRFSAERLKGVDSTLKIQPAELGDSAVYLCASSLEQSSYEQYFGPGTRLTVT.

This clonotype occurred a few times. V and J are TRBV7-9 and TRBJ1-1; D gene ambiguous. Germline V gene lookup returns CDR1 SEHNR and CDR2 FQNEAQ (reference sequence). The germline V and J ends were trimmed by 0 bases and 1 base, with 9 bases remaining between them. The CDR3 runs 15 residues. The CDR3 sequence is CASSLANARNTEAFF. The CDR3 coding sequence is TGTGCCAGCAGCTTAGCGAACGCCAGGAACACTGAAGCTTTCTTT. The whole variable domain, remainder taken from reference TRBV7-9 and TRBJ1-1, is DTGVSQNPRHKITKRGQNVTFRCDPISEHNRLYWYRQTLGQGPEFLTYFQNEAQLEKSRLLSDRFSAERPKGSFSTLEIQRTEQGDSAMYLCASSLANARNTEAFFGQGTRLTVV.

This clonotype was recorded many times. The rearrangement links TRBV12-3 or TRBV12-4 to TRBJ1-2; D is undetermined. This CDR3 has 12 amino acids. The V end was cut by 5 bases, the J end by 1 base, with 5 bases between. The CDR3 DNA follows: TGTGCCAGCAGTGTCCATAACTATGGCTACACCTTC. It yields the protein CASSVHNYGYTF.